Following are 25 T cell receptor beta chains from one sample sequenced in a study of STAT5B mutations in CD4+ large granular lymphocyte leukemia. Measured with immunoSEQ multiplex PCR; TCRdb has only the in-frame clones, and not every one. The profile shows 30,000 to 40,000 clones, about 80% of them singletons. Specimen: CD4+ T cells from blood buffy coats. All receptors derive from a human donor in good health.

V is TRBV7-8 and J is TRBJ2-7, with 7 bases identical to TRBD2. Germline V gives CDR1 SGHVS, CDR2 FQNEAQ. This CDR3 is 14 amino acids long. V was pared by 5 bases and J by 6 bases, with 10 bases of the junction left unmatched. CDR3 sequence reads: CASSTGEGGAEQYF. The CDR3 DNA follows: TGTGCCAGCAGCACCGGGGAGGGAGGGGCCGAGCAGTACTTC.

CDR3 protein: CATYAWKNTEAFF. As DNA, the CDR3 is TGTGCCACCTACGCATGGAAGAACACTGAAGCTTTCTTT. The genes are TRBV6-5 and TRBJ1-1; D is unclear. Trimming removed 10 bases at V and 1 base at J, with 13 bases between. The CDR3 has 13 amino acids. CDR1 MNHEY and CDR2 SVGAGI come from the germline V gene.

This clone was found once. The chain has TRBV5-8 and TRBJ2-7, with 8 nucleotides matching TRBD1. With V trimmed by 0 bases and J by 5 bases, 7 bases remained unmatched. The length of the CDR3 is 15 residues. The V gene's germline CDR1 is SGHTS and CDR2 YDEGEE. In DNA form, the CDR3 reads TGTGCCAGCAGCTTGGTTGTAGGACAGGGAAACGAGCAGTACTTC. Encoded protein: CASSLVVGQGNEQYF. Full variable domain (outside the CDR3, taken from reference TRBV5-8 and TRBJ2-7): EAGVTQSPTHLIKTRGQQATLRCSPISGHTSVYWYQQALGLGLQFLLWYDEGEERNRGNFPPRFSGRQFPNYSSELNVNALELEDSALYLCASSLVVGQGNEQYFGPGTRLTVT.

The V call is TRBV7-6, the J call TRBJ2-7; the D is unclear. Germline assignment: CDR1 SGHVS and CDR2 FNYEAQ. Trimming took off 5 bases at V and 5 bases at J, with 19 bases between the two ends. This CDR3 contains 15 residues. The chain's CDR3 is CASSTSTDPPNEQYF. The CDR3 bases are TGTGCCAGCAGCACTTCGACGGACCCACCAAACGAGCAGTACTTC.

This clone was found once. This chain connects TRBV2 to TRBJ2-7; D ambiguous. V lost 1 base and J lost 0, with 1 base in between. The CDR3 has 12 amino acids. Germline CDR1 is SNHLY and CDR2 is FYNNEI. The CDR3 sequence: CASSEGSYEQYF. The CDR3 nucleotides read TGTGCCAGCAGTGAAGGCTCCTACGAGCAGTACTTC.

CDR3 region: CASSVEWGGGEKLFF. CDR3 bases: TGTGCCAGCAGCGTAGAATGGGGGGGCGGCGAAAAACTGTTTTTT. V is TRBV9 and J is TRBJ1-4; D possibly corresponds to TRBD1 (6 bases). V dropped 0 bases and J dropped 8 bases, with 14 bases sitting between them. Germline V lookup: CDR1 SGDLS, CDR2 YYNGEE. The CDR3 has 15 amino acids.

The chain has TRBV9 and TRBJ2-3; 10 bases agree with TRBD2. Trimming took 4 bases from V and 4 from J; bases not matched to a gene: 6. CDR1 is SGDLS, CDR2 YYNGEE, per germline. The CDR3 loop spans 15 amino acids. The CDR3 DNA sequence: TGTGCCAGCAGCCTCAGCGGGGGGGCATCAGATACGCAGTATTTT. Protein product: CASSLSGGASDTQYF.

V gene TRBV9 combines with J gene TRBJ2-2; tentative D call: TRBD2 (6 bases). V was pared by 4 bases and J by 8 bases, with 15 bases between. CDR3 length: 14 residues. The germline V gene has CDR1 SGDLS and CDR2 YYNGEE. The DNA of the CDR3 is TGTGCCAGCAGCACCCGGGAGCGTCAAGGGGAGCTGTTTTTT. It yields the protein CASSTRERQGELFF.

The chain is built from TRBV5-1 and TRBJ1-4; D uncertain. V was shortened by 4 bases and J by 7 bases, with 17 bases between the two germline ends. The CDR3 covers 15 residues. Germline V gives CDR1 SGHRS, CDR2 YFSETQ. DNA for the CDR3: TGCGCCAGCAGCGTCACCGGTAACTCGGGTGAAAAACTGTTTTTT. Translation gives CASSVTGNSGEKLFF.

The rearrangement links TRBV29-1 to TRBJ2-3; D possibly corresponds to TRBD1 (6 bases). The CDR3 runs 15 residues. V shed 2 bases and J shed 3 bases, with 15 bases lying between them. Germline loops: CDR1 SQVTM, CDR2 ANQGSEA. CDR3 residues: CSVEKVQGGTDTQYF. CDR3 DNA: TGCAGCGTTGAAAAAGTACAGGGTGGGACAGATACGCAGTATTTT.

CDR3 coding DNA: TGCGCCAGCAGCTTGCGGACTCTGAGCTCCTACGAGCAGTACTTC. Translated: CASSLRTLSSYEQYF. The V gene is TRBV5-1, the J gene TRBJ2-7; tentative D call: TRBD2 (5 bases). Germline V CDR1 and CDR2: SGHRS, YFSETQ. The V end lost 1 base, the J end lost 0 bases, and 11 bases lay between the germline ends. The CDR3 runs 15 residues.

The rearrangement joins TRBV9 to TRBJ2-3; D gene uncertain. Germline V gene data show CDR1 as SGDLS and CDR2 as YYNGEE. The CDR3 has 12 amino acids. Trimming stripped 1 base from V and 6 bases from J, with 6 bases between. DNA for the CDR3: TGTGCCAGCAGCGTACAGTTCGATACGCAGTATTTT. This gives the protein CASSVQFDTQYF.

V gene TRBV5-5 combines with J gene TRBJ2-2; tentatively, D is TRBD1 (5 bases). The CDR3 length is 12 residues. Trimming stripped 4 bases from V and 6 bases from J, with 7 bases between. CDR1 and CDR2 from the germline V gene are SGHKS and YYEKEE (reference sequence). CDR3 protein: CASSQGSGELFF. As DNA, the CDR3 is TGTGCCAGCAGCCAGGGATCCGGGGAGCTGTTTTTT.

V usage is TRBV5-1 and J usage is TRBJ2-3, with 7 positions matching TRBD2. The V gene end was trimmed by 0 bases and the J gene end by 1 base; junction bases not matched to a gene: 14. CDR1 is SGHRS and CDR2 is YFSETQ in the germline V gene. The CDR3 sequence is 19 residues long. The CDR3 nucleotides read TGCGCCAGCAGCTTGGTACCCGCCTCTGGACTAGTCGGCACAGATACGCAGTATTTT. Protein sequence: CASSLVPASGLVGTDTQYF.

V and J are TRBV6-6 and TRBJ2-7; a weak D match, TRBD2 (5 bases). Trimming took 8 bases from V and 7 from J, leaving 18 bases between them. The length of the CDR3 is 13 residues. Germline V gene sequence: CDR1 MNHNY, CDR2 SVGAGI (reference sequence). The CDR3 sequence: CASLVWATGEQYF. The CDR3 DNA reads as TGTGCCAGCCTAGTTTGGGCGACGGGGGAGCAGTACTTC.

The chain links TRBV5-1 to TRBJ2-1; D is possibly TRBD2 (5 bases). Trimming took off 5 bases at V and 8 bases at J, with 14 bases between the two ends. This CDR3 spans 13 amino acids. Looked up from germline, CDR1 is SGHRS and CDR2 is YFSETQ. The CDR3 region has the DNA TGCGCCAGCAGACCCGGACTCTCCTATGAGCAGTTCTTC. Translation gives CASRPGLSYEQFF.

V and J are TRBV30 and TRBJ2-5; possible D gene TRBD2, 6 bases. Between the trimmed V and J ends, which lost 0 bases and 3 bases, there was a span of 14 bases. Germline loops: CDR1 GTSNPN, CDR2 SVGIG (reference sequence). The CDR3 extends over 15 amino acids. CDR3 residues: CAWSVYGGAEETQYF. The CDR3 DNA sequence: TGTGCCTGGAGTGTATATGGAGGGGCGGAAGAGACCCAGTACTTC.

This clone came up a few times. The chain joins TRBV7-9 to TRBJ1-5; 8 bases are a match to TRBD1. The junction had 10 bases not matched to a gene; V was cut back by 5 bases and J by 1 base. The CDR3 totals 17 residues. The V gene's germline CDR1 is SEHNR and CDR2 FQNEAQ (reference sequence). DNA of the CDR3: TGTGCCAGCAGCGCGCAGACAGGGGCTGGCAGCAATCAGCCCCAGCATTTT. Protein sequence: CASSAQTGAGSNQPQHF.

The rearrangement uses TRBV6-5 and TRBJ1-1, with TRBD1 identical over 9 bases. Unmatched junction bases numbered 10, after V lost 5 bases and J lost 6 bases. CDR1 is MNHEY and CDR2 is SVGAGI in the germline V gene. This CDR3 region has 15 residues. The CDR3 coding sequence is TGTGCCAGCAGTCCCGGGACAGGGTTTTTGCCTGAAGCTTTCTTT. Its translation is CASSPGTGFLPEAFF.

The CDR3 loop reads CASSGNRGAKNIQYF. The CDR3, as DNA: TGTGCCAGCAGTGGGAACAGGGGTGCCAAAAACATTCAGTACTTC. The rearrangement joins TRBV6-1 to TRBJ2-4, with 7 bases aligning to TRBD1. CDR3 length: 15 amino acids. V was clipped by 4 bases and J by 1 base; unmatched bases: 4. Germline CDR1 is MNHNS and CDR2 is SASEGT.

This chain uses TRBV18 with TRBJ2-1, with D maybe TRBD1 (6 bases). CDR1 is KGHSH and CDR2 is LQKENI in the germline V gene. V lost 5 bases and J lost 7, with 15 bases in between. The CDR3 has 14 amino acids. The CDR3 DNA reads TGTGCCAGCTCAAGACAGGAAAGGGGAAATGAGCAGTTCTTC. It translates to CASSRQERGNEQFF.

The chain joins TRBV28 to TRBJ1-5, with unresolved D. CDR1 and CDR2 from the germline V gene are MDHEN and SYDVKM. Between the trimmed V and J ends, which lost 3 bases and 2 bases, there was a span of 11 bases. The CDR3 is 15 amino acids. In DNA, the CDR3 is TGTGCCAGCAGTTTCCAGGCCTCAGGCAATCAGCCCCAGCATTTT. This sequence encodes CASSFQASGNQPQHF.

This clone was observed a few times. This chain uses TRBV6-4 with TRBJ2-2; no reliable D call. The CDR3 spans 13 residues. Trimming removed 6 bases at V and 1 base at J, with 6 bases between. The germline V gene encodes CDR1 MRHNA and CDR2 SNTAGT. The CDR3 loop reads CASRGLNTGELFF. DNA of the CDR3: TGTGCCAGCAGAGGGCTGAACACCGGGGAGCTGTTTTTT.

This clone has more than one count but fewer than ten. The chain uses TRBV29-1 and TRBJ2-2; D tentatively reads TRBD1 or TRBD2 (5 bases each). Per the germline V gene, CDR1 is SQVTM and CDR2 is ANQGSEA. The CDR3 has 12 residues. Deletions cut 7 bases from V and 7 bases from J, with 13 bases between. The CDR3 sequence is CSGRGVVGELFF. For the CDR3, the DNA is TGCAGCGGAAGAGGGGTGGTCGGGGAGCTGTTTTTT.

This chain links TRBV10-1 with TRBJ2-1; D possibly corresponds to TRBD1 (5 bases). V dropped 6 bases and J dropped 3 bases, with 15 bases sitting between them. This CDR3 spans 15 amino acids. Germline-derived CDR1 and CDR2 are WNHNN and SYGVQD (reference sequence). CDR3 region: CASRGQGIGYNEQFF. DNA of the CDR3: TGCGCCAGCAGGGGCCAGGGAATAGGCTACAATGAGCAGTTCTTC.